Below, 22 T cell receptor beta chains from the same sample are listed, as sequenced in a study of shared clonotypes between healthy human individuals. Method: immunoSEQ multiplex PCR; TCRdb's copy keeps in-frame clones and lacks some. The table lists over a million clones, around 97% of them singletons. The source material was naive CD4+ T cells sorted from blood. Subset defined: CD45RA+ positively selected. The receptors were gathered from a young man in good health.

V gene TRBV5-4 combines with J gene TRBJ2-3; D is unresolved. This CDR3 contains 13 residues. Germline V gene data show CDR1 as SGHNT and CDR2 as YYREEE (reference sequence). V was cut by 4 bases and J by 2 bases, with 8 bases left in between. CDR3 sequence reads: CASSGTFTDTQYF. CDR3 nucleotide sequence: TGTGCCAGCAGCGGAACCTTCACAGATACGCAGTATTTT.

The chain recombines TRBV28 with TRBJ2-6; D is ambiguous. Per germline, CDR1 MDHEN and CDR2 SYDVKM. The CDR3 is made up of 15 amino acids. The V end was cut by 5 bases, the J end by 2 bases, with 10 bases between. This chain's CDR3 is CASSPLRPGANVLTF. CDR3 DNA: TGTGCCAGCAGTCCCCTTCGCCCTGGGGCCAACGTCCTGACTTTC.

The chain is built from TRBV2 and TRBJ2-3; possibly TRBD1 for D (6 bases). Germline assignment: CDR1 SNHLY and CDR2 FYNNEI. Trimming stripped 7 bases from V and 0 bases from J, with 11 bases between. The CDR3 covers 14 residues. The CDR3 DNA reads TGTGCCAGCAAATACAGGGAGAGCACAGATACGCAGTATTTT. Protein: CASKYRESTDTQYF.

The chain recombines TRBV21-1 with TRBJ1-3; no DNA check was done on the table's D call, TRBD1. TRBV21-1 is annotated as a pseudogene. The CDR3 is made up of 17 amino acids. The DNA of the CDR3 is TGTGCCAGCAGCAAACGGTCGGGGCAGGGGATCAGAAACACCATATATTTT. This codes for CASSKRSGQGIRNTIYF.

The chain is built from TRBV19 and TRBJ1-1; D is undetermined. Per germline, CDR1 LNHDA and CDR2 SQIVND (reference sequence). Trimming stripped 4 bases from V and 0 bases from J, with 9 bases between. This CDR3 has 14 residues. The CDR3 DNA follows: TGTGCCAGTAGTAAAAAGGACCTGAACACTGAAGCTTTCTTT. Translating it yields CASSKKDLNTEAFF.

The chain links TRBV18 to TRBJ2-3, with a tentative D call TRBD1 (6 bases). This CDR3 contains 16 residues. The V end was cut by 4 bases, the J end by 3 bases, with 17 bases between. Germline CDR1 reads KGHSH; CDR2 reads LQKENI. This CDR3 is CASSLLSGVGTDTQYF. CDR3 sequence (DNA): TGTGCCAGCTCACTCTTATCAGGGGTCGGGACAGATACGCAGTATTTT.

The CDR3 region is CASSLWGRSTYNEQFF. The CDR3 DNA follows: TGTGCCAGCAGTTTATGGGGCAGGTCCACCTACAATGAGCAGTTCTTC. This rearrangement joins TRBV28 to TRBJ2-1; D remains ambiguous. Germline lookup yields CDR1 MDHEN and CDR2 SYDVKM. V was clipped by 0 bases and J by 2 bases, with 11 bases between them. The CDR3 extends over 16 amino acids.

The chain recombines TRBV2 with TRBJ2-3; D remains ambiguous. The CDR3 length is 14 residues. V lost 6 bases, J lost 2 bases, and 12 bases lay in between. The V gene's germline CDR1 is SNHLY and CDR2 FYNNEI. CDR3 sequence: CASRATYTTDTQYF. The DNA for the CDR3 is TGTGCCAGCAGAGCGACATATACCACAGATACGCAGTATTTT.

This chain's CDR3 is CASMGQVTDTQYF. The CDR3 nucleotides are TGTGCCAGCATGGGACAAGTCACAGATACGCAGTATTTT. This chain links TRBV5-5 with TRBJ2-3; D might be TRBD1 (6 bases). The germline V gene encodes CDR1 SGHKS and CDR2 YYEKEE (reference sequence). Between the trimmed V and J ends, which lost 6 bases and 2 bases, there was a span of 10 bases. This CDR3 region has 13 residues.

As regards this clone: The sample carries other DNA sequences with the same CDR3. This chain uses TRBV5-6 with TRBJ1-1, with a tentative D call TRBD1 (6 bases). The CDR3 is made up of 13 amino acids. The V end was cut by 0 bases, the J end by 5 bases, with 8 bases between. The germline V gene has CDR1 SGHDT and CDR2 YYEEEE. The CDR3 region has the DNA TGTGCCAGCAGCTTGGGAGGGACAACTGAAGCTTTCTTT. This encodes CASSLGGTTEAFF.

The chain joins TRBV2 to TRBJ1-2; possible D gene TRBD1, 6 bases. Germline V CDR1 and CDR2: SNHLY, FYNNEI. The CDR3 is 13 residues long. Between the trimmed V and J ends, which lost 5 bases and 7 bases, there was a span of 14 bases. CDR3 DNA: TGTGCCAGCAGTATTGACAGGCGAGGTGGCTACACCTTC. It yields the protein CASSIDRRGGYTF. Based on the CDR3 plus reference TRBV2 and TRBJ1-2, the full variable domain is EPEVTQTPSHQVTQMGQEVILRCVPISNHLYFYWYRQILGQKVEFLVSFYNNEISEKSEIFDDQFSVERPDGSNFTLKIRSTKLEDSAMYFCASSIDRRGGYTFGSGTRLTVV.

The V call is TRBV7-9, the J call TRBJ2-1; D might be TRBD2 (6 bases). The CDR3 spans 12 residues. Per germline, CDR1 SEHNR and CDR2 FQNEAQ (reference sequence). The V gene lost 2 bases and the J gene lost 8 bases, with 7 bases spanning the gap. In nucleotides, the CDR3 is TGTGCCAGCAGCTTAAGGGAGGATGAGCAGTTCTTC. It is translated as CASSLREDEQFF.

The genes are TRBV4-3 and TRBJ2-1, with 10 bases aligning to TRBD2. CDR1 LGHNA and CDR2 YSLEER come from the germline V gene. CDR3 length: 15 residues. The V and J ends lost 1 base and 7 bases, in that order; junction bases with no gene match: 4. This CDR3 is CASSQGTSGVNEQFF. CDR3 in DNA: TGCGCCAGCAGCCAAGGGACTAGCGGAGTAAATGAGCAGTTCTTC.

The chain is built from TRBV9 and TRBJ2-3; D might be TRBD2 (5 bases). The CDR3 is 15 amino acids. Between the trimmed V and J ends, which lost 0 bases and 2 bases, there was a span of 10 bases. The germline gives CDR1 SGDLS, CDR2 YYNGEE. CDR3 in amino acids: CASSVELADTDTQYF. CDR3 in DNA: TGTGCCAGCAGCGTAGAGCTAGCTGACACAGATACGCAGTATTTT.

The V and J genes are TRBV2 and TRBJ2-5; D unresolved. V gave up 7 bases and J gave up 1 base, with 13 bases separating them. In germline, CDR1 is SNHLY, CDR2 FYNNEI. The CDR3 is made up of 14 amino acids. The CDR3 loop reads CASKVRVRQETQYF. As DNA, the CDR3 is TGTGCCAGCAAGGTTCGGGTCCGCCAAGAGACCCAGTACTTC.

The chain uses TRBV5-1 and TRBJ2-2; 8 bases align to TRBD2. The CDR3 is made up of 16 amino acids. J was trimmed by 4 bases and V by 4 bases; bases with no gene match: 9. Germline loops: CDR1 SGHRS, CDR2 YFSETQ. For the CDR3, the DNA is TGCGCCAGCAGCCCATTAGCGGGGTCGGTCACCGGGGAGCTGTTTTTT. Translating it yields CASSPLAGSVTGELFF.

The V and J genes are TRBV10-3 and TRBJ2-3; 11 nucleotides match TRBD1. CDR1 is ENHRY, CDR2 SYGVKD, per germline. There are 16 residues in the CDR3. V lost 5 bases to trimming and J lost 4 bases; unmatched junction nucleotides: 8. The DNA for the CDR3 is TGTGCCATCAGTCCCCGGGACAGGGGGGTTTCAGATACGCAGTATTTT. This gives the protein CAISPRDRGVSDTQYF.

CDR3: CASLFGGAGEQYF. CDR3 nucleotide sequence: TGTGCCAGCCTCTTTGGGGGGGCAGGCGAGCAGTACTTC. The V and J genes are TRBV2 and TRBJ2-7; D may be TRBD2 (7 bases). Trimming cost V 8 bases and J 6 bases, with 17 bases left between them. CDR1 is SNHLY, CDR2 FYNNEI, per germline. The CDR3 has 13 amino acids.

This sequence joins TRBV1 and TRBJ2-7; TRBD2, the D gene given by the table, was not confirmed from the DNA. TRBV1 is termed a pseudogene. The CDR3 extends over 16 amino acids. CDR3 loop: CTSSQEGTSGFNEQYF. For the CDR3, the DNA is TGCACCAGCAGCCAAGAGGGGACTAGCGGGTTCAACGAGCAGTACTTC.

V usage is TRBV21-1 and J usage is TRBJ2-7; TRBD2 is taken as the D call from the table, unchecked against the DNA. TRBV21-1 is classified as a pseudogene. The CDR3 runs to 17 residues. The CDR3, as DNA: TGTGCCAGCAGCAAAGGGCGAGAGGAACCTTTCTCCTACGAGCAGTACTTC. Amino acid sequence: CASSKGREEPFSYEQYF.

The table lists this clone with a count of one. The genes are TRBV28 and TRBJ2-7; 9 bases align to TRBD1. Germline CDR1 and CDR2: MDHEN and SYDVKM. Trimming cost V 8 bases and J 0 bases; bases outside gene matches: 5. The CDR3 covers 14 residues. CDR3 region: CASEGQGTSYEQYF. The DNA of the CDR3 is TGTGCCAGCGAAGGACAGGGGACCTCCTACGAGCAGTACTTC.

The J gene is TRBJ2-7, the V gene TRBV11-2; TRBD1 is a possible D gene (6 bases). The CDR3 sequence is 18 residues long. V lost 2 bases to trimming and J lost 3 bases, with 23 bases between them. Germline loops: CDR1 SGHAT, CDR2 FQNNGV. DNA of the CDR3: TGTGCCAGCAGCTTAAATGGGGGCGGTATCTTTTTCCGCTACGAGCAGTACTTC. This codes for CASSLNGGGIFFRYEQYF.